This TCR beta chain was profiled in a study of cytomegalovirus exposure and HLA in healthy donors. The CDR3 covers 17 residues. Germline values: CDR1 SEHNR, CDR2 FQNEAQ (reference sequence). Trimming stripped 1 base from V and 2 bases from J, with 12 bases between. The data were produced by immunoSEQ multiplex PCR, yet TCRdb's version contains in-frame clones alone and is incomplete. The table includes 150,000 to 200,000 clones, about nine tenths detected once. This TCR derives from a man between 25 and 39 years old in good health and CMV-seropositive. The V gene is TRBV7-9, the J gene TRBJ2-6, with D tentatively TRBD1 (6 bases). Sample: PBMCs. CDR3 DNA sequence: TGTGCCAGCAGCTTAGACAGGGTCGGGACTGGGGCCAACGTCCTGACTTTC. Residues: CASSLDRVGTGANVLTF.